This T cell receptor beta chain was captured by sequencing in a study of memory CD4+ T cells and cytomegalovirus serostatus. About the study: Of the healthy Belgian adults, several were CMV seropositive and approximately 25 seronegative.

In the original workflow: After removing out-of-frame reads, around 2,100,000 distinct TCRbeta sequences remained. Some clones are missing from TCRdb's copy, which holds only in-frame ones; the method was immunoSEQ multiplex PCR. The V and J calls and the clone size are those of that table, but D and trimming were determined from the DNA. Of about 58,000 clones listed, roughly 84% are singletons. Single viable CD3+CD4+CD8-CD45RO+ cells were sorted as the memory CD4+ T cells. Serum IgG to CMV pp150, pp28, p38 and p52 defined serostatus. This CDR3 is 16 amino acids long. Looked up from germline, CDR1 is SNHLY and CDR2 is FYNNEI. Trimming cost V 4 bases and J 4 bases; bases outside gene matches: 9.

The clonotype was recovered from an adult in good health and CMV-seronegative. Some clones in this sample may be carry-over from other donors' samples. This chain connects TRBV2 to TRBJ2-7; 11 nucleotides agree with TRBD2. Sequencing used memory CD4+ T cells from blood. CDR3 in amino acids: CASSGSILAGDYEQYF. The CDR3 DNA is TGTGCCAGCAGTGGGTCGATACTAGCGGGAGATTACGAGCAGTACTTC.